This passage covers 21 T cell receptor beta chains from one sample sequenced in a study of T-cell reconstitution after alpha-beta-depleted transplantation in children. A TCRbeta library incorporating unique molecular identifiers was prepared. TCRdb reanalysed the PCR reads using MiXCR and keeps one entry per CDR3 protein. Of about 240,000 distinct CDR3 sequences in the sample, about 12% were seen once. Sequencing used PBMCs from the stem cell graft donor, obtained from the stem cell graft. All receptors derive from a human donor who donated a stem cell graft to a child with acute lymphoblastic leukemia.

This clonotype was recorded many times. This chain links TRBV5-1 with TRBJ1-3; D gene uncertain. Germline CDR1 is SGHRS and CDR2 is YFSETQ. The CDR3 totals 17 residues. The V gene lost 5 bases and the J gene lost 6 bases, with 24 bases spanning the gap. The CDR3 nucleotides are TGCGCCAGCAGACCCGGGCTCTCCCAATCTCTGGAAAACACCATATATTTT. This encodes CASRPGLSQSLENTIYF.

The table lists this clonotype with many counts. The chain joins TRBV29-1 to TRBJ2-7; TRBD1 matches 8 bases. The V and J ends lost 5 bases and 2 bases, in that order; junction bases with no gene match: 8. The CDR3 extends over 14 amino acids. Germline loops: CDR1 SQVTM, CDR2 ANQGSEA. CDR3 sequence reads: CSVQTQGAAYEQYF. CDR3 DNA sequence: TGCAGCGTTCAAACTCAGGGGGCTGCCTACGAGCAGTACTTC.

Many counts were recorded for this clonotype. The chain has TRBV27 and TRBJ2-7; 7 bases match TRBD2. J lost 0 bases, V lost 4 bases, and 9 bases had no gene match. Germline CDR1 MNHEY, CDR2 SMNVEV (reference sequence). The CDR3 is 16 amino acids. CDR3 DNA: TGTGCCAGCAGTTGGGGCCGGGAGGCACTCTCCTACGAGCAGTACTTC. Translation: CASSWGREALSYEQYF.

This clonotype appeared many times. This sequence joins TRBV19 and TRBJ2-2; D remains unclear. From germline, CDR1 is LNHDA and CDR2 SQIVND (reference sequence). This CDR3 is 13 amino acids long. V was shortened by 3 bases and J by 2 bases, with 4 bases between the two germline ends. Here the CDR3 DNA reads TGTGCCAGTAGTATCGTTAACACCGGGGAGCTGTTTTTT. It yields the protein CASSIVNTGELFF.

This clonotype was picked up many times. The chain carries TRBV6-5 and TRBJ2-7; 8 bases agree with TRBD2. The CDR3 contains 16 residues. Trimming took 5 bases from V and 1 from J; bases not matched to a gene: 10. Germline V gene lookup returns CDR1 MNHEY and CDR2 SVGAGI. CDR3 sequence reads: CASSPFSGGVSYEQYF. DNA of the CDR3: TGTGCCAGCAGTCCTTTCTCGGGGGGGGTTTCCTACGAGCAGTACTTC.

The table lists this clonotype with many counts. The chain combines TRBV4-2 with TRBJ2-5; 13 nucleotides align to TRBD2. V was clipped by 4 bases and J by 5 bases; unmatched bases: 10. Germline assignment: CDR1 LGHNA and CDR2 YNFKEQ. This CDR3 contains 17 residues. The CDR3 DNA follows: TGTGCCAGCAGCCCGGGACTAGCGGGGTTGGTTGGGGAGACCCAGTACTTC. Amino acid sequence: CASSPGLAGLVGETQYF.

The rearrangement links TRBV30 to TRBJ2-1, with 7 bases matching TRBD1. V lost 0 bases and J lost 5; bases outside the gene matches: 4. The CDR3 sequence is 14 residues long. In germline, CDR1 is GTSNPN, CDR2 SVGIG (reference sequence). The CDR3 region is CAWSVGRGNNEQFF. In nucleotides, the CDR3 is TGTGCCTGGAGTGTAGGCAGGGGGAACAATGAGCAGTTCTTC.

V usage is TRBV20-1 and J usage is TRBJ2-2; D is uncertain. The germline gives CDR1 DFQATT, CDR2 SNEGSKA (reference sequence). CDR3 length equals 14 residues. The V end was cut by 8 bases, the J end by 4 bases, with 17 bases between. The CDR3 bases are TGCAGTCCTACACAAGAACCCTCCACCGGGGAGCTGTTTTTT. Translation: CSPTQEPSTGELFF.

The rearrangement joins TRBV6-2 or TRBV6-3 to TRBJ2-2, with 12 bases identical to TRBD2. The CDR3 has 17 residues. The germline V gene encodes CDR1 MNHEY and CDR2 SVGEGT. V shed 5 bases, J shed 6 bases, and the junction held 10 bases outside the gene matches. The CDR3 sequence is CASSALAGGVRPGELFF. Here the CDR3 DNA reads TGTGCCAGCAGTGCACTAGCGGGAGGAGTTCGACCCGGGGAGCTGTTTTTT.

This clonotype was detected many times. CDR3 nucleotides: TGTGCCAGCAGTTGGACATTTCAAGAGACCCAGTACTTC. This sequence encodes CASSWTFQETQYF. The J gene is TRBJ2-5, the V gene TRBV12-3 or TRBV12-4; D possibly corresponds to TRBD1 (5 bases). This CDR3 comprises 13 residues. V lost 4 bases and J 2 bases, leaving 8 bases between the germline ends.

The table lists this clonotype with many counts. J is TRBJ1-6 and V is TRBV7-8, with D unclear. CDR1 is SGHVS and CDR2 is FQNEAQ in the germline V gene. V was trimmed by 4 bases and J by 6 bases, leaving 7 bases between them. The CDR3 sequence is 13 residues long. The CDR3 bases are TGTGCCAGCAGCTGGACCATTAATTCACCCCTCCACTTT. Translating it yields CASSWTINSPLHF.

This clonotype was found a few times. The chain is built from TRBV6-1 and TRBJ1-5, with TRBD1 matching over 8 bases. The CDR3 is made up of 15 amino acids. Losses at the gene ends were 6 bases for V and 7 bases for J; bases not matched to a gene: 11. Germline assignment: CDR1 MNHNS and CDR2 SASEGT. The CDR3: CASSRPGGYEQPQHF. CDR3 DNA: TGTGCCAGCAGCCGCCCAGGGGGCTATGAGCAGCCCCAGCATTTT.

This clonotype occurred many times. This CDR3 reads CAISDSTGGANVLTF. The CDR3 DNA reads as TGTGCCATCAGTGACAGCACGGGAGGGGCCAACGTCCTGACTTTC. The rearrangement joins TRBV10-3 to TRBJ2-6; perhaps TRBD2 as D (5 bases). V lost 3 bases and J lost 4, with 10 bases in between. The length of the CDR3 is 15 residues. Germline V gene sequence: CDR1 ENHRY, CDR2 SYGVKD.

Ten or more counts support this clonotype. The chain carries TRBV5-4 and TRBJ1-1; 7 nucleotides line up with TRBD1. V lost 0 bases, J lost 1 base, and 0 bases stayed unmatched. CDR3 size: 14 residues. The V gene's germline CDR1 is SGHNT and CDR2 YYREEE (reference sequence). CDR3 nucleotides: TGTGCCAGCAGCTTGGACAGGGGGAACACTGAAGCTTTCTTT. It is translated as CASSLDRGNTEAFF.

Worth noting for this clonotype: A read error may be the cause here, since a much bigger clone is one base away. The chain recombines TRBV20-1 with TRBJ2-7; 7 nucleotides align to TRBD1. This CDR3 contains 13 residues. V lost 8 bases, J lost 2 bases, and 9 bases stayed unmatched. Germline assignment: CDR1 DFQATT and CDR2 SNEGSKA (reference sequence). CDR3 protein: CSHGTASPYEQYF. The CDR3 bases are TGCAGTCACGGGACAGCTAGCCCCTACGAGCAGTACTTC.

This clonotype was picked up many times. The chain recombines TRBV25-1 with TRBJ2-2; perhaps TRBD2 as D (5 bases). The CDR3 is 17 residues long. Germline CDR1 and CDR2: MGHDK and SYGVNS. Between the trimmed V and J ends, which lost 1 base and 1 base, there was a span of 13 bases. The CDR3 protein is CASSESLKGRNTGELFF. The CDR3 nucleotides read TGTGCCAGCAGTGAATCTCTGAAAGGGAGGAACACCGGGGAGCTGTTTTTT.

The table lists this clonotype with many counts. The chain links TRBV20-1 to TRBJ1-6, with D possibly matching TRBD1 (5 bases). The CDR3 sequence is 17 residues long. Germline V gene sequence: CDR1 DFQATT, CDR2 SNEGSKA (reference sequence). V was clipped by 5 bases and J by 9 bases, with 26 bases between them. This chain's CDR3 is CSAPMVGDASGSSPLHF. CDR3 nucleotide sequence: TGCAGTGCTCCTATGGTGGGGGATGCCTCAGGCAGTTCACCCCTCCACTTT.

This clonotype was picked up many times. The chain is built from TRBV7-3 and TRBJ2-3; either TRBD1 or TRBD2 may supply D (6 bases each). V lost 5 bases and J lost 9, with 15 bases in between. The CDR3 runs to 13 residues. In germline, CDR1 is SGHTA, CDR2 FQGTGA. CDR3 loop: CASSPRGDFTQYF. The CDR3, as DNA: TGTGCCAGCAGCCCAAGGGGGGACTTCACGCAGTATTTT.

This sequence joins TRBV30 and TRBJ2-3; possible D gene TRBD2, 7 bases. The CDR3 covers 16 residues. V was shortened by 4 bases and J by 6 bases, with 23 bases between the two germline ends. CDR1 and CDR2 from the germline V gene are GTSNPN and SVGIG (reference sequence). For the CDR3, the DNA is TGTGCCTGGACGGGAAAGGGGCGGGGGCGACTTGATACGCAGTATTTT. Translating gives CAWTGKGRGRLDTQYF.

This clonotype was picked up many times. The chain links TRBV12-3 or TRBV12-4 to TRBJ1-5, with D perhaps TRBD1 (6 bases). Deletions cut 3 bases from V and 0 bases from J, with 24 bases between. The CDR3 totals 20 residues. CDR3 bases: TGTGCCAGCAGTTTTGCGATCGGACAGCGTAGTATTTATAGCAATCAGCCCCAGCATTTT. Residues: CASSFAIGQRSIYSNQPQHF.

This clonotype has a count of ten or more. V is TRBV7-2 and J is TRBJ2-7; D is possibly TRBD2 (5 bases). The CDR3 runs 14 residues. Per germline, CDR1 SGHTA and CDR2 FQGNSA. V was shortened by 2 bases and J by 3 bases, with 11 bases between the two germline ends. CDR3 bases: TGTGCCAGCAGCTTAAAATGGGCGGGCTACGAGCAGTACTTC. Residues: CASSLKWAGYEQYF.